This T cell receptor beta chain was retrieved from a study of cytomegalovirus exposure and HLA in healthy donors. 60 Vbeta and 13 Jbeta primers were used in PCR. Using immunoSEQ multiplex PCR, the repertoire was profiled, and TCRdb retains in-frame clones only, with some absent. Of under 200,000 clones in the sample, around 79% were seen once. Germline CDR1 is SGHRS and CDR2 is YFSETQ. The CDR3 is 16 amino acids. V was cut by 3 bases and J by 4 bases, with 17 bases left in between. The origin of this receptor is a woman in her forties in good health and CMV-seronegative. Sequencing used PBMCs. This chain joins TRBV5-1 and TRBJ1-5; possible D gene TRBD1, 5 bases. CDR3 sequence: CASSSLNLDRNQPQHF. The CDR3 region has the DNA TGCGCCAGCAGCTCCCTCAATCTCGACAGAAATCAGCCCCAGCATTTT.